This passage covers 19 T cell receptor beta chains from one sample sequenced in a study of identical twins (dated by TCRdb to the mid-2010s). Libraries were prepared through 5' RACE. The listed sequencing device is Illumina HiSeq 2000. TCRdb reprocessed the public reads (quality trimming at Q25 with fastp, clone calling with MiXCR) and kept in-frame beta chains. Under each unique CDR3 protein, matching rows form one entry showing the most common genes and DNA. Present in this sample are 550,000 to 800,000 distinct CDR3 sequences, under 8.5% of which were seen just once. The ten largest account for around 1.6% of the sample. These same data were also listed under a study on yellow fever vaccine responses in identical twins.

Specimen: PBMCs. These receptors originate from a woman between 18 and 29 years old in good health.

The chain combines TRBV29-1 with TRBJ2-5; 9 bases fit TRBD1. After removal of 3 bases from V and 5 bases from J, the junction contained 7 bases not matched to a gene. Germline-derived CDR1 and CDR2 are SQVTM and ANQGSEA. The CDR3 extends over 14 amino acids. DNA for the CDR3: TGCAGCGTTGATCACAGGGGGCTGGGTGAGACCCAGTACTTC. It codes for CSVDHRGLGETQYF.

This clonotype came up many times. The chain uses TRBV7-3 and TRBJ2-7, with D unclear. The CDR3 totals 13 residues. The ends were cut back, 6 bases at V and 5 bases at J, with 14 bases in the middle. Germline V gives CDR1 SGHTA, CDR2 FQGTGA. The CDR3 DNA reads TGTGCCAGCAGTAGAGGACGGTCCGACGAGCAGTACTTC. The encoded protein is CASSRGRSDEQYF.

This clonotype appeared a few times. The chain uses TRBV20-1 and TRBJ2-7; D perhaps matches TRBD2 (6 bases). Trimming removed 0 bases from V and 3 bases from J, with 18 bases in between. The CDR3 contains 16 residues. Germline V lookup: CDR1 DFQATT, CDR2 SNEGSKA (reference sequence). CDR3 DNA sequence: TGCAGTGCTAGAGATCTCCTTTTGGAAGCGGGCTACGAGCAGTACTTC. Translation gives CSARDLLLEAGYEQYF.

This clonotype was recorded a few times. V and J are TRBV2 and TRBJ1-4; D is perhaps TRBD1 (5 bases). The CDR3 loop spans 12 amino acids. Between the trimmed V and J ends, which lost 3 bases and 8 bases, there was a span of 7 bases. Per germline, CDR1 SNHLY and CDR2 FYNNEI. CDR3 residues: CASSDWGEKLFF. CDR3 coding DNA: TGTGCCAGCAGTGACTGGGGGGAAAAACTGTTTTTT. Variable domain in full (rest from reference TRBV2 and TRBJ1-4): EPEVTQTPSHQVTQMGQEVILRCVPISNHLYFYWYRQILGQKVEFLVSFYNNEISEKSEIFDDQFSVERPDGSNFTLKIRSTKLEDSAMYFCASSDWGEKLFFGSGTQLSVL.

This clonotype was detected only a few times. The chain is built from TRBV5-1 and TRBJ2-7, with 14 bases matching TRBD2. Germline lookup yields CDR1 SGHRS and CDR2 YFSETQ. V trimming: 4 bases; J trimming: 4 bases; junction bases outside the gene matches: 4. The CDR3 runs 15 residues. CDR3 loop: CASSPTSGRVYEQYF. CDR3 bases: TGCGCCAGCAGCCCGACTAGCGGGAGGGTGTACGAGCAGTACTTC.

The V and J genes are TRBV6-1 and TRBJ2-7; D is undetermined. V gave up 6 bases and J gave up 3 bases, with 15 bases separating them. Germline loops: CDR1 MNHNS, CDR2 SASEGT. The CDR3 has 14 residues. The CDR3 loop is CASRATLDHYEQYV. The CDR3 DNA follows: TGTGCCAGCAGGGCGACGCTGGATCACTACGAGCAGTACGTC.

For this clonotype: A junction end diverges from the germline sequence, so it may reflect a read error. The rearrangement joins TRBV20-1 to TRBJ2-2; 15 positions match TRBD2. The V gene's germline CDR1 is DFQATT and CDR2 SNEGSKA (reference sequence). The CDR3 spans 17 residues. Here the CDR3 DNA reads TGCTGTGCTAGAGGACTAGCGGGAGGGGGCACCACCGGGGAGCTGTTTTTT. Translated: CCARGLAGGGTTGELFF.

This clonotype has a count of ten or more. The chain has TRBV5-1 and TRBJ2-2; D gene ambiguous. CDR1 is SGHRS, CDR2 YFSETQ, per germline. This CDR3 region has 16 residues. V lost 0 bases to trimming and J lost 4 bases, with 13 bases between them. The CDR3 DNA is TGCGCCAGCAGCTTGGCCGGGCTTCAAGGCACCGGGGAGCTGTTTTTT. Translated: CASSLAGLQGTGELFF. Looking up the rest from reference TRBV5-1 and TRBJ2-2 gives the full variable domain: KAGVTQTPRYLIKTRGQQVTLSCSPISGHRSVSWYQQTPGQGLQFLFEYFSETQRNKGNFPGRFSGRQFSNSRSEMNVSTLELGDSALYLCASSLAGLQGTGELFFGEGSRLTVL.

The chain is built from TRBV20-1 and TRBJ2-1; 9 bases align to TRBD1. Germline CDR1 is DFQATT and CDR2 is SNEGSKA (reference sequence). Trimming cost V 2 bases and J 8 bases; bases outside gene matches: 13. This CDR3 has 16 residues. This CDR3 is CSARRWGWDRDDEQFF. Here the CDR3 DNA reads TGCAGTGCTAGAAGATGGGGTTGGGACAGGGACGATGAGCAGTTCTTC.

The chain uses TRBV28 and TRBJ2-7; D gene unclear. Germline assignment: CDR1 MDHEN and CDR2 SYDVKM. The CDR3 sequence is 13 residues long. Trimming removed 6 bases from V and 3 bases from J, with 12 bases in between. The CDR3 bases are TGTGCCAGCAGCCCCAGAGTTTACTACGAGCAGTACTTC. Translation: CASSPRVYYEQYF.

This clonotype was recorded many times. This sequence joins TRBV29-1 and TRBJ2-3, with TRBD2 matching over 13 bases. The CDR3 length is 15 residues. The germline V gene has CDR1 SQVTM and CDR2 ANQGSEA. V was pared by 6 bases and J by 5 bases, with 8 bases of the junction left unmatched. CDR3 nucleotide sequence: TGCAGCGTGTTTGGACTAGCGGGGGCCAGAGATACGCAGTATTTT. Protein product: CSVFGLAGARDTQYF.

This clonotype has ten or more counts. The gene calls are TRBV29-1 and TRBJ2-5; 7 bases match TRBD1. The CDR3 runs 13 residues. CDR1 and CDR2 from the germline V gene are SQVTM and ANQGSEA. The V segment lost 6 bases and the J segment 4 bases; nucleotides outside the gene matches: 8. CDR3 in DNA: TGCAGCGTAAACACAGGGGTTGCAGAGACCCAGTACTTC. Translating it yields CSVNTGVAETQYF.

The V gene is TRBV29-1, the J gene TRBJ2-3; 7 bases are shared with TRBD1. CDR3 length: 12 amino acids. Germline CDR1 and CDR2: SQVTM and ANQGSEA. V lost 8 bases, J lost 1 base, and 3 bases stayed unmatched. The CDR3: CSSDRGTDTQYF. The CDR3, as DNA: TGCAGCTCCGACAGGGGCACAGATACGCAGTATTTT.

The gene calls are TRBV2 and TRBJ2-1; 10 nucleotides align to TRBD2. Germline V gene lookup returns CDR1 SNHLY and CDR2 FYNNEI. CDR3 length equals 18 residues. With 4 bases clipped from V and 6 bases from J, the junction kept 15 bases outside the gene matches. The CDR3, as DNA: TGTGCCAGCAGTGTGGATCCCCCGGGACTAGCGCGAATCAATGAGCAGTTCTTC. Translating gives CASSVDPPGLARINEQFF.

This clonotype has only a few counts. This rearrangement joins TRBV15 to TRBJ2-2; possibly TRBD2 for D (6 bases). Germline V CDR1 and CDR2: LNHNV, YYDKDF (reference sequence). The CDR3 loop spans 15 amino acids. The ends were cut back, 1 base at V and 4 bases at J, with 10 bases in the middle. CDR3 amino acids: CATSRGGVRTGELFF. CDR3 nucleotide sequence: TGTGCCACCAGCAGAGGCGGGGTCCGCACCGGGGAGCTGTTTTTT.

A few counts support this clonotype. The chain is built from TRBV20-1 and TRBJ2-4; D ambiguous. Germline V gives CDR1 DFQATT, CDR2 SNEGSKA (reference sequence). With 0 bases removed from V and 0 bases from J, the gap between germline ends came to 9 bases. The length of the CDR3 is 15 residues. CDR3 residues: CSAREDPKAKNIQYF. CDR3 nucleotides: TGCAGTGCTAGAGAAGACCCAAAAGCCAAAAACATTCAGTACTTC.

The chain links TRBV12-3 or TRBV12-4 to TRBJ1-1, with a weak D call TRBD1 (5 bases). Trimming took off 5 bases at V and 4 bases at J, with 11 bases between the two ends. This CDR3 has 13 residues. This CDR3 is CASSQGFGTEAFF. DNA of the CDR3: TGTGCCAGCAGTCAGGGTTTTGGCACTGAAGCTTTCTTT.

This clonotype has at least ten counts. The chain is built from TRBV28 and TRBJ2-7, with 9 bases matching TRBD2. CDR3 length: 13 amino acids. V shed 8 bases, J shed 4 bases, and the junction held 6 bases outside the gene matches. The V gene's germline CDR1 is MDHEN and CDR2 SYDVKM. CDR3 nucleotides: TGTGCCAGCTCGCGGGGGGGATCGTACGAGCAGTACTTC. Protein product: CASSRGGSYEQYF.

This clonotype was detected many times. This chain connects TRBV12-3 or TRBV12-4 to TRBJ2-5, with 9 bases that match TRBD2. CDR3 length: 14 amino acids. With V trimmed by 6 bases and J by 4 bases, 6 bases remained unmatched. CDR3 DNA sequence: TGTGCCAGCAGCTACGGACTAGCGCGAGAGACCCAGTACTTC. Translating it yields CASSYGLARETQYF.